This note documents a single TCR beta chain sequence. The antigen remains unidentified. CDR3 length: 13 amino acids. Germline-derived CDR1 and CDR2 are SGHNT and YYREEE (reference sequence). V was clipped by 0 bases and J by 8 bases, with 9 bases between them. Assay: immunoSEQ multiplex PCR; the TCRdb copy retains only in-frame clones and omits some. The sample includes approximately 92,000 clones, 80% of them seen just once. These data are taken from a study of a mutant IDH1 vaccine in newly diagnosed glioma. Study-level background: The sex distribution of treated patients was around 60% male and roughly 40% female, with a mean age of roughly 40 years. Patients got radiotherapy, temozolomide, or both beforehand, and most got both. Findings of the study overall: Immune responses induced by vaccination arose in 90% to 95% of the patients. Changes to the top peripheral T cell clonotypes appeared unrelated to pseudoprogression.

Time point denoted: baseline, week 1 (first vaccination visit). Sample treatment: pre-vaccination baseline after standard-of-care therapy. The input for sequencing was PBMCs, taken from a glioma patient treated with radiotherapy, temozolomide or both. The chain recombines TRBV5-4 with TRBJ2-4; no reliable D call. The origin of this receptor is a man between 40 and 49 years old with glioma. The CDR3 loop is CASSLAREDIQYF. The CDR3 nucleotides are TGTGCCAGCAGCTTGGCCAGAGAGGACATTCAGTACTTC.